Included here is one T cell receptor beta chain sequence, with context. Resolution of symptoms, clearance, or two negative PCRs was present in recovered Cohort 3 donors. Produced via immunoSEQ multiplex PCR; TCRdb's table is partial and in-frame only. The repertoire has a few hundred thousand clones, 85% of them found once; the top ten carry 2.5%. The CDR3 loop spans 19 amino acids. After removal of 0 bases from V and 0 bases from J, the junction contained 8 bases not matched to a gene. Germline loops: CDR1 MGHRA, CDR2 YSYEKL. The data stem from a study of blood T cell repertoires in COVID-19. Looking at the study overall: Both acute and convalescent COVID-19 samples were obtained from the United States, Italy and Spain. The analysed material was cDNA or gDNA that came from T cells, B-cell-depleted T cells, or PBMCs.

The clonotype was recovered from a woman aged 50 to 60 who had recovered from COVID-19. The specimen was PBMCs or T cells enriched from blood (not recorded which). The chain couples TRBV4-1 to TRBJ1-4, with 9 bases that match TRBD1. The CDR3, as DNA: TGCGCCAGCAGCCAAGACCCAAGACAGGGGGTTTCAACTAATGAAAAACTGTTTTTT. This translates into CASSQDPRQGVSTNEKLFF.